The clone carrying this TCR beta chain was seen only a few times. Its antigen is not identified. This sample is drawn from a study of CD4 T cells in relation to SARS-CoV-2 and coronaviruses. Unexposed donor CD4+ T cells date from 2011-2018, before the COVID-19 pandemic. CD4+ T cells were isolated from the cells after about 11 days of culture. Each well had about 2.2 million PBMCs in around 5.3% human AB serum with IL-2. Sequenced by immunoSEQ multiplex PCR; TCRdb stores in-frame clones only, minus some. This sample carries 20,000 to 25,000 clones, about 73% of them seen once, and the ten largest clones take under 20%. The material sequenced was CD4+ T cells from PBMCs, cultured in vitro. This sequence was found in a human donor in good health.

This CDR3 reads CASSVDARVPPEAFF. For the CDR3, the DNA is TGTGCCAGCAGCGTAGACGCAAGGGTCCCGCCTGAAGCTTTCTTT. This rearrangement joins TRBV9 to TRBJ1-1, with D unresolved. Germline V CDR1 and CDR2: SGDLS, YYNGEE. V lost 0 bases, J lost 6 bases, and 15 bases lay in between. The CDR3 is 15 amino acids. The full variable domain, completed using reference TRBV9 and TRBJ1-1, is DSGVTQTPKHLITATGQRVTLRCSPRSGDLSVYWYQQSLDQGLQFLIQYYNGEERAKGNILERFSAQQFPDLHSELNLSSLELGDSALYFCASSVDARVPPEAFFGQGTRLTVV.